This T cell receptor beta chain appears in the sequencing data of a study of blood T cell repertoires in COVID-19. Study at large: Spain, Italy and the United States supplied samples that represented acute and convalescent COVID-19. The cDNA or gDNA used as material had been derived from T cells, B-cell-depleted T cells, or PBMCs.

Looked up from germline, CDR1 is MDHEN and CDR2 is SYDVKM. Trimming at V came to 5 bases and at J to 1 base, leaving 2 bases not matched to a gene. The CDR3 contains 14 residues. Original handling: Reference gene primer amplification gave nucleated cell count estimates. Clones were read by immunoSEQ multiplex PCR, and TCRdb kept only the in-frame ones, dropping some. That table supplies the V and J calls and clone size; D and trimming were determined from the DNA. The sample yields around 390,000 clones, around nine tenths seen once. Two negative PCRs, clearance, or symptom resolution were required of recovered Cohort 3 donors.

The chain employs TRBV28 and TRBJ1-5; 7 nucleotides line up with TRBD1. This receptor was identified in a woman in her forties or fifties who had recovered from COVID-19. Sequenced input: PBMCs or T cells enriched from blood (not recorded which). The CDR3 sequence: CASSTGVSNQPQHF. In DNA, the CDR3 is TGTGCCAGCAGTACAGGGGTAAGCAATCAGCCCCAGCATTTT. Supplemented by reference TRBV28 and TRBJ1-5, the full variable domain reads DVKVTQSSRYLVKRTGEKVFLECVQDMDHENMFWYRQDPGLGLRLIYFSYDVKMKEKGDIPEGYSVSREKKERFSLILESASTNQTSMYLCASSTGVSNQPQHFGDGTRLSIL.